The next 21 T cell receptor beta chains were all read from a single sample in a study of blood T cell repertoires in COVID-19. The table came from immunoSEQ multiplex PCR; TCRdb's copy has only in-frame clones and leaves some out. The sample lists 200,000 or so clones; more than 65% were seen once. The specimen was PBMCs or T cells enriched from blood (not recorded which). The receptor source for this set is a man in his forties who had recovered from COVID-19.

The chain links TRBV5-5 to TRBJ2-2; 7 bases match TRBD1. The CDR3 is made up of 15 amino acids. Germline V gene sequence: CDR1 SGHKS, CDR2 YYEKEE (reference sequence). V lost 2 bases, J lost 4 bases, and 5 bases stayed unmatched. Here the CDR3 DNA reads TGTGCCAGCAGCTTTAGGGGGCTGGCCACCGGGGAGCTGTTTTTT. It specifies CASSFRGLATGELFF.

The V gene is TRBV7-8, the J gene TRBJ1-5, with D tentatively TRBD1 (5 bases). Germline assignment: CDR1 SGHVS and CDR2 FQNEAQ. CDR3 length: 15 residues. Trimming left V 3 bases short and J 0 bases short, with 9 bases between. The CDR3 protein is CASSFQGYSNQPQHF. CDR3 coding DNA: TGTGCCAGCAGCTTTCAGGGTTATAGCAATCAGCCCCAGCATTTT.

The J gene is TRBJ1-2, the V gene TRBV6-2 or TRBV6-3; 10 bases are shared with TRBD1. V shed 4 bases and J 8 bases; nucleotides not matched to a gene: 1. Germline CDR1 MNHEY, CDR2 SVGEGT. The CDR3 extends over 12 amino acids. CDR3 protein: CASSLTGGGYTF. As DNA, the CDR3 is TGTGCCAGCAGTTTGACAGGGGGCGGCTACACCTTC.

CDR3 DNA sequence: TGTGCCATCAGTGAGATAGCGGGGGAAGGGGGAGAGCAGTTCTTC. It yields the protein CAISEIAGEGGEQFF. This chain joins TRBV10-3 and TRBJ2-1, with 9 positions matching TRBD2. Germline trimming cut 2 bases from V and 10 bases from J; bases unmatched to any gene: 9. The CDR3 runs 15 residues. Germline V lookup: CDR1 ENHRY, CDR2 SYGVKD.

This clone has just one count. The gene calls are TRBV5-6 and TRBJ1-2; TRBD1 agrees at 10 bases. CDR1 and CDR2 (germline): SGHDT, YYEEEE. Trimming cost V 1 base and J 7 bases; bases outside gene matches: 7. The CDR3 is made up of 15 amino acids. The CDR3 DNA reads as TGTGCCAGCAGCTTGTATGGACAGGGGGTAGGTGGCTACACCTTC. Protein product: CASSLYGQGVGGYTF. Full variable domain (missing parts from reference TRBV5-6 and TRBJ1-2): DAGVTQSPTHLIKTRGQQVTLRCSPKSGHDTVSWYQQALGQGPQFIFQYYEEEERQRGNFPDRFSGHQFPNYSSELNVNALLLGDSALYLCASSLYGQGVGGYTFGSGTRLTVV.

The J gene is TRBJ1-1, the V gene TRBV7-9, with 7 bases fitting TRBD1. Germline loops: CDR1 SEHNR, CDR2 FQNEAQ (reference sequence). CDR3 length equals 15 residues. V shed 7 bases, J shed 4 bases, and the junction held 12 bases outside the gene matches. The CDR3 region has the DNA TGTGCCAGCACCCAGGGGGAGCTGAGAAGCACTGAAGCTTTCTTT. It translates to CASTQGELRSTEAFF.

CDR3 loop: CASSHLTGKAVGEQYF. The CDR3 nucleotides read TGTGCCAGCAGCCATTTGACAGGGAAGGCAGTAGGCGAGCAGTACTTC. J is TRBJ2-7 and V is TRBV3-1 (or the pseudogene TRBV3-2); 7 bases are a match to TRBD1. Trimming cost V 3 bases and J 6 bases; bases outside gene matches: 14. CDR3 length: 16 amino acids. CDR1 and CDR2 from the germline V gene are LGHDT and YNNKEL (reference sequence).

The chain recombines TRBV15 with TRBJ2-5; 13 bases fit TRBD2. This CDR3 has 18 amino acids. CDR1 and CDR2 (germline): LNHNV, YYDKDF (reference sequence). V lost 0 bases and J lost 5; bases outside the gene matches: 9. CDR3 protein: CATSRDILGLAGSETQYF. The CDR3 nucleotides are TGTGCCACCAGCAGAGATATCTTGGGACTAGCGGGGAGTGAGACCCAGTACTTC. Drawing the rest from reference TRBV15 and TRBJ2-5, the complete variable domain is DAMVIQNPRYQVTQFGKPVTLSCSQTLNHNVMYWYQQKSSQAPKLLFHYYDKDFNNEADTPDNFQSRRPNTSFCFLDIRSPGLGDTAMYLCATSRDILGLAGSETQYFGPGTRLLVL.

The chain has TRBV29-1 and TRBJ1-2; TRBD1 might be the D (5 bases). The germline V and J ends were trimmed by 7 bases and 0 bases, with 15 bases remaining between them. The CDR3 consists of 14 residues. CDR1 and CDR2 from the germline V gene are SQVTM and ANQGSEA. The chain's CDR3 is CSALGLNANYGYTF. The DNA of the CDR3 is TGCAGCGCCCTGGGACTAAACGCTAACTATGGCTACACCTTC.

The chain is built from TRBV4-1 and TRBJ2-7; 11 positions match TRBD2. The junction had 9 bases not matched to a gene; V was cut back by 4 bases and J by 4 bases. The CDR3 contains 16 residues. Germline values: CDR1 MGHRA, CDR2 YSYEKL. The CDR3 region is CASSPTSTSGGYEQYF. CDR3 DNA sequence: TGCGCCAGCAGCCCAACCTCCACTAGCGGGGGATACGAGCAGTACTTC.

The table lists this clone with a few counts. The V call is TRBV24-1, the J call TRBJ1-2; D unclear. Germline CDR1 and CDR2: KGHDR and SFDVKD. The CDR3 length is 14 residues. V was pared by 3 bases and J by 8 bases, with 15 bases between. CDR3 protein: CATSDAGHTGGYTF. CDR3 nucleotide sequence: TGTGCCACCAGTGATGCCGGGCACACGGGAGGCTACACCTTC.

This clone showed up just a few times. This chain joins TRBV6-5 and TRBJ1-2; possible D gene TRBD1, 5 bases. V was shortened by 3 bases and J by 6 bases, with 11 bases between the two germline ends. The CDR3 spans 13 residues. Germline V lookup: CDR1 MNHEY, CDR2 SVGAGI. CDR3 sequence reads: CASSYRQLNGYTF. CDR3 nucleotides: TGTGCCAGCAGTTATCGACAGCTTAATGGCTACACCTTC.

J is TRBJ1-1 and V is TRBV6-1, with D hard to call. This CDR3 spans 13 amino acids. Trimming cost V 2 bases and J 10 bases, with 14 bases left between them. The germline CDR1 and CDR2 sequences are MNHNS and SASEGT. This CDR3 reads CASSEYPVAVAFF. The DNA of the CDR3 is TGTGCCAGCAGTGAATACCCGGTTGCGGTAGCTTTCTTT.

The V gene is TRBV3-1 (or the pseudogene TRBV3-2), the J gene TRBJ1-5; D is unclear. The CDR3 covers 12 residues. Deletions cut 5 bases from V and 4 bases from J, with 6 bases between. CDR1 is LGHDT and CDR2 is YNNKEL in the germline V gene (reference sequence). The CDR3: CASSEINQPQHF. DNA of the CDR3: TGTGCCAGCAGCGAGATAAATCAGCCCCAGCATTTT.

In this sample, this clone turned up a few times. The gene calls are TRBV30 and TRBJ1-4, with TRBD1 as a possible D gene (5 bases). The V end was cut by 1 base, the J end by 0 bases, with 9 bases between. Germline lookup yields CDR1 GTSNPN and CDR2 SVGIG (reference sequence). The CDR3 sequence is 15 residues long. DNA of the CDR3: TGTGCCTGGAGTGGGGGGGTATCAACTAATGAAAAACTGTTTTTT. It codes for CAWSGGVSTNEKLFF.

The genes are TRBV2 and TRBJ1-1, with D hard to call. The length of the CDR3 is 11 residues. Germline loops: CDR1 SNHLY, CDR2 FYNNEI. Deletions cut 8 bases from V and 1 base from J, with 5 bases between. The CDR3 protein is CASLGNTEAFF. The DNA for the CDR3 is TGTGCCAGCCTAGGGAACACTGAAGCTTTCTTT.

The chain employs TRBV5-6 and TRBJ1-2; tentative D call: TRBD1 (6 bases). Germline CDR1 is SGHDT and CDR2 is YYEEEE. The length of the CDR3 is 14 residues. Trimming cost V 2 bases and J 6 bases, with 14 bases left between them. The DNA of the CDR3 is TGTGCCAGCAGCTTCTCCGGGGGGCATCATGGCTACACCTTC. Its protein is CASSFSGGHHGYTF.

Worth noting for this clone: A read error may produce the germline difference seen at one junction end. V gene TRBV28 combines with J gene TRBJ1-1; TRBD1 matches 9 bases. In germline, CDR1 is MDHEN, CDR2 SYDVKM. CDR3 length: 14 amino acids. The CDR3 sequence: CASTLTGGGTEAFF. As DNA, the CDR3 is TGTGCCAGCACTTTAACAGGGGGCGGCACTGAAGCTTTCTTT.

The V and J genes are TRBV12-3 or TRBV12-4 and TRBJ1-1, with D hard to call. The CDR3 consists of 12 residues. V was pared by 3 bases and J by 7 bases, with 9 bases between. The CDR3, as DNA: TGTGCCAGCAGTTTCAACAGTCTTGAAGCTTTCTTT. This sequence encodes CASSFNSLEAFF.

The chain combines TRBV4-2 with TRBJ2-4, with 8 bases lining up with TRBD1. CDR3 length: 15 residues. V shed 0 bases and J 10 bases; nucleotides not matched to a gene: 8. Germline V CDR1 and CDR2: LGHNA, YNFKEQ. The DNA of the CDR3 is TGTGCCAGCAGCCAAGATATGGGCAGGGGGCGAATTCAGTACTTC. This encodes CASSQDMGRGRIQYF.

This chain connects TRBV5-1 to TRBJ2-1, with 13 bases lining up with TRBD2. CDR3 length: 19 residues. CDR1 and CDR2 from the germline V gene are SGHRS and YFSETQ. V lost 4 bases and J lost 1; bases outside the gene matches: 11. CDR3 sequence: CASSPEGLAGRWSYNEQFF. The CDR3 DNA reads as TGCGCCAGCAGCCCGGAGGGACTAGCGGGACGTTGGTCCTACAATGAGCAGTTCTTC.